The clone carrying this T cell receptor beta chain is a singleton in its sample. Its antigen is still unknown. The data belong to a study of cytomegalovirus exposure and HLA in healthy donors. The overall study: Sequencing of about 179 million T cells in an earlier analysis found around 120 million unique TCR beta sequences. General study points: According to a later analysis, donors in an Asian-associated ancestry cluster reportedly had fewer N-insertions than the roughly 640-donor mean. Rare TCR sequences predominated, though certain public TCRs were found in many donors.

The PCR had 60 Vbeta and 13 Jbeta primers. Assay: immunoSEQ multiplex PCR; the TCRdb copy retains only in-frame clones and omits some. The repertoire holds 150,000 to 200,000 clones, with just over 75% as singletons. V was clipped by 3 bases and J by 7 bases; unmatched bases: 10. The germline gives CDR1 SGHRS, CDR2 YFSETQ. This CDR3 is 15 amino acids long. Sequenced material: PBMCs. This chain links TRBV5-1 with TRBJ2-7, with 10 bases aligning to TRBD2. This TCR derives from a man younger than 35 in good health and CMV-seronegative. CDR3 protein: CASSWSSGRTEEQYF. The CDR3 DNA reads TGCGCCAGCAGCTGGAGTAGCGGGAGGACGGAGGAGCAGTACTTC.